This T cell receptor (beta chain) was sequenced for a study of Graves' ophthalmopathy and Graves' hyperthyroidism. CAS ≥3, NOSPECS ≥4, moderate-to-severe activity and duration under 3 months marked donors with ophthalmopathy. Transcripts of RNA were the source for amplifying TCR beta CDR3 regions. The authors performed first-round RT-PCR with HTBI primers and then a second-round multiplex PCR. Each CDR3 protein is one row after TCRdb ran MiXCR on the multiplex PCR reads. The sample lists about 160,000 distinct CDR3 sequences; just under 40% were seen once. This clonotype was seen ten or more times. The CDR3 extends over 15 amino acids. Germline values: CDR1 LGHDT, CDR2 YNNKEL (reference sequence). V dropped 0 bases and J dropped 7 bases, with 15 bases sitting between them.

The sample comprised peripheral blood. The chain has TRBV3-1 and TRBJ2-5; D ambiguous. This clonotype was obtained from a man under 40 with Graves' ophthalmopathy. DNA of the CDR3: TGTGCCAGCAGCCAAGATAAGGAGTTCAGTCTGACCCAGTACTTC. Residues: CASSQDKEFSLTQYF.